This T cell receptor beta chain comes out of a study of T cell responses to AZD1222 COVID-19 vaccine. The repertoire was sequenced with immunoSEQ multiplex PCR; TCRdb's copy has only in-frame clones and lacks some. The table includes some 170,000 clones, 88% detected once. Trimming removed 4 bases at V and 2 bases at J, with 11 bases between. The CDR3 has 14 amino acids. Germline assignment: CDR1 SQVTM and CDR2 ANQGSEA. This sequence was found in an adult who received the AZD1222 COVID-19 vaccine. The chain has TRBV29-1 and TRBJ1-4; D is undetermined. The specimen was peripheral blood, collected 28 days after the second AZD1222 dose. CDR3 sequence (DNA): TGCAGCGTTGTTGGTCAGTCGACTAATGAAAAACTGTTTTTT. Translation gives CSVVGQSTNEKLFF.